The present TCR beta chain was sequenced within a study of T cell repertoires in cytomegalovirus infection. Study as a whole: Indications of both CMV infection and matching HLA type were provided by public TCR beta signatures. Study-wide findings and caveats: Dominating the ex vivo response were TCR beta clonotypes that were CMV-specific and HLA-C-restricted. Public TCR beta family frequency separated CMV-and-HLA carriers, including in an independent cohort.

Germline loops: CDR1 SGHTA, CDR2 FQGTGA. V was pared by 1 base and J by 6 bases, with 3 bases of the junction left unmatched. The CDR3 runs to 13 residues. Remarks on this clonotype: The antigen remains unidentified.

One entry per CDR3 protein results from TCRdb running MiXCR on the reads. The sample shows 60,000 to 75,000 distinct CDR3 sequences, approximately 22% of them seen only once. Sequenced material: PBMCs, sequenced either directly or after in vitro stimulation (not recorded which). The chain joins TRBV7-3 to TRBJ2-7, with 7 bases fitting TRBD1. The receptor was isolated from a human donor in good health (CMV status not recorded). Some clones in this sample may be carry-over from other donors' samples. CDR3 DNA sequence: TGTGCCAGCAGCTTAATCGCAGGGGGCGAGCAGTACTTC. As protein: CASSLIAGGEQYF.